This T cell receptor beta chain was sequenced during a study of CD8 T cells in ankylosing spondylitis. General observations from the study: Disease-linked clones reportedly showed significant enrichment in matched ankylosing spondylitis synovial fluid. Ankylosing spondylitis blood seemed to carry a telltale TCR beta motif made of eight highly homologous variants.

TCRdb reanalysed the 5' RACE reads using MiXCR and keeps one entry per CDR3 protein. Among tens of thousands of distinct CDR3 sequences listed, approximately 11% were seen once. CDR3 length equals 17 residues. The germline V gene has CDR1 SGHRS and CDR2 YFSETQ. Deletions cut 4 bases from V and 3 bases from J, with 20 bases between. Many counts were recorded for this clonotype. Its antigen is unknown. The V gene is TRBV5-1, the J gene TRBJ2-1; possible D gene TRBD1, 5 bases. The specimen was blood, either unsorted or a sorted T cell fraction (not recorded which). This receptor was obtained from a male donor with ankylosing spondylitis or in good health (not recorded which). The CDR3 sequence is CASSKEIWTYLYNEQFF. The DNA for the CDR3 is TGCGCCAGCAGCAAGGAGATCTGGACATACCTCTACAATGAGCAGTTCTTC.